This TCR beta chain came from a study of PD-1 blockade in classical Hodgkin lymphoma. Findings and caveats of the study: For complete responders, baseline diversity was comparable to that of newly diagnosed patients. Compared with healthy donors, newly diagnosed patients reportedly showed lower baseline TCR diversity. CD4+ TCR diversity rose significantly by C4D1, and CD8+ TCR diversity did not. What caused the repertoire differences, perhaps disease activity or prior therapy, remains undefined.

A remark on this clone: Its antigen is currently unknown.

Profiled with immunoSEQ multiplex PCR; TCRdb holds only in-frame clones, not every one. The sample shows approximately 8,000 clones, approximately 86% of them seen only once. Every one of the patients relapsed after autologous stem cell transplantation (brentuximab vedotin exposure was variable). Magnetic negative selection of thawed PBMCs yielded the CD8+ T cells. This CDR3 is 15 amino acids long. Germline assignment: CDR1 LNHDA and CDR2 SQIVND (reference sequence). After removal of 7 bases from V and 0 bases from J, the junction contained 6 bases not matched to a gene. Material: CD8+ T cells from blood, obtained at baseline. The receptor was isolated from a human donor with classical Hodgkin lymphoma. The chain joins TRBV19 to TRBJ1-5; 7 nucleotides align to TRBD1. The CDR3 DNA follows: TGTGCCAGTACCGGGACAGCGTATAGCAATCAGCCCCAGCATTTT. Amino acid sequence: CASTGTAYSNQPQHF.